Following are 22 T cell receptor beta chains from one sample sequenced in a study of memory CD8 T cells in hepatitis C reinfection. The time point denotes: late/post reinfection, 12 to 24 weeks after detection. No in vitro expansion preceded TCR sequencing of the sorted cells. Sequencing used immunoSEQ multiplex PCR; TCRdb keeps in-frame clones, though not all of them. The sample holds approximately 46,000 clones, 89% seen once. The sequencing sample was made of naive CD8+ T cells sorted from blood. The receptor source for this set is a man younger than 30 with hepatitis C virus infection.

The genes are TRBV5-4 and TRBJ2-2; the match to TRBD1 covers 9 bases. This CDR3 is built from 17 residues. Trimming removed 5 bases from V and 6 bases from J; junction bases left unmatched: 14. Germline V gene sequence: CDR1 SGHNT, CDR2 YYREEE (reference sequence). DNA of the CDR3: TGTGCCAGCAGACCTAATGGAGACAGGGGGGATCCCGGGGAGCTGTTTTTT. Encoded protein: CASRPNGDRGDPGELFF. The complete variable domain, with remaining parts taken from reference TRBV5-4 and TRBJ2-2, reads ETGVTQSPTHLIKTRGQQVTLRCSSQSGHNTVSWYQQALGQGPQFIFQYYREEENGRGNFPPRFSGLQFPNYSSELNVNALELDDSALYLCASRPNGDRGDPGELFFGEGSRLTVL.

A single count supports this clone. The chain is built from TRBV15 and TRBJ2-5; 12 nucleotides line up with TRBD1. V lost 3 bases to trimming and J lost 5 bases; unmatched junction nucleotides: 7. In germline, CDR1 is LNHNV, CDR2 YYDKDF (reference sequence). The CDR3 is made up of 16 amino acids. CDR3 region: CATSSGDRGPMETQYF. CDR3 in DNA: TGTGCCACCAGCAGCGGGGACAGGGGGCCTATGGAGACCCAGTACTTC.

The CDR3: CASSLSPGNQPQHF. The CDR3 DNA sequence: TGTGCCAGCAGCTTGAGTCCGGGCAATCAGCCCCAGCATTTT. The chain joins TRBV5-5 to TRBJ1-5, with D uncertain. CDR1 SGHKS and CDR2 YYEKEE come from the germline V gene (reference sequence). V lost 1 base to trimming and J lost 2 bases, with 7 bases between them. The CDR3 covers 14 residues.

The chain recombines TRBV7-9 with TRBJ2-4, with 10 bases aligning to TRBD1. V lost 0 bases to trimming and J lost 4 bases; unmatched junction nucleotides: 3. The CDR3 is made up of 16 amino acids. The V gene's germline CDR1 is SEHNR and CDR2 FQNEAQ (reference sequence). CDR3 sequence: CASSLAQGQGKNIQYF. Written as DNA, the CDR3 is TGTGCCAGCAGCTTAGCGCAGGGACAGGGGAAAAACATTCAGTACTTC.

The gene calls are TRBV5-5 and TRBJ1-5; possible D gene TRBD1, 6 bases. Trimming took 0 bases from V and 0 from J, leaving 16 bases between them. The CDR3 runs 18 residues. CDR1 and CDR2 from the germline V gene are SGHKS and YYEKEE (reference sequence). The CDR3 nucleotides are TGTGCCAGCAGCTTGGCAGAAGCGGGGGCGGATAGCAATCAGCCCCAGCATTTT. Translated: CASSLAEAGADSNQPQHF.

The chain employs TRBV19 and TRBJ1-1, with 10 bases identical to TRBD1. This CDR3 is built from 14 residues. Germline CDR1 and CDR2: LNHDA and SQIVND (reference sequence). Losses at the gene ends were 10 bases for V and 5 bases for J; bases not matched to a gene: 10. The CDR3 nucleotides read TGTGCCACAAGAAGGACAGGGGGTAGGACTGAAGCTTTCTTT. Translation: CATRRTGGRTEAFF.

The genes are TRBV6-5 and TRBJ2-7, with TRBD2 matching 8 bases. The V gene's germline CDR1 is MNHEY and CDR2 SVGAGI. V lost 5 bases, J lost 6 bases, and 9 bases stayed unmatched. This CDR3 region has 14 residues. CDR3 residues: CASSETSGVSEQYF. The CDR3 DNA reads TGTGCCAGCAGTGAAACTAGCGGAGTTTCCGAGCAGTACTTC.

V is TRBV7-6 and J is TRBJ2-7; a possible D gene is TRBD2 (5 bases). V lost 3 bases and J lost 5, with 11 bases in between. Germline V CDR1 and CDR2: SGHVS, FNYEAQ. This CDR3 comprises 13 residues. This CDR3 is CASSLTGINEQYF. The DNA for the CDR3 is TGTGCCAGCAGCTTGACCGGGATCAACGAGCAGTACTTC.

The DNA of the CDR3 is TGTGCCAGCAGCCCGAGCAGGGTAACTAGCACAGATACGCAGTATTTT. Translation gives CASSPSRVTSTDTQYF. This chain links TRBV5-5 with TRBJ2-3, with D tentatively TRBD1 (5 bases). The CDR3 extends over 16 amino acids. CDR1 and CDR2 (germline): SGHKS, YYEKEE (reference sequence). The V end lost 4 bases, the J end lost 0 bases, and 15 bases lay between the germline ends.

A few counts support this clone. This sequence joins TRBV27 and TRBJ1-4; D uncertain. Trimming took 4 bases from V and 8 from J, leaving 14 bases between them. The CDR3 runs 14 residues. Germline-derived CDR1 and CDR2 are MNHEY and SMNVEV (reference sequence). The DNA for the CDR3 is TGTGCCAGCAGTTCCGACACCGCAAGGGAAAAACTGTTTTTT. This encodes CASSSDTAREKLFF.

V usage is TRBV5-6 and J usage is TRBJ2-3, with TRBD1 as a possible D gene (5 bases). V lost 3 bases and J lost 12, with 17 bases in between. Germline V lookup: CDR1 SGHDT, CDR2 YYEEEE. The CDR3 is 13 residues long. CDR3 DNA: TGTGCCAGCAGCTGGGGCCCCCAGGGAACCCAGTATTTT. This gives the protein CASSWGPQGTQYF.

V and J are TRBV7-8 and TRBJ2-7; TRBD1 might be the D (6 bases). The CDR3 sequence is 13 residues long. The germline gives CDR1 SGHVS, CDR2 FQNEAQ. V lost 1 base to trimming and J lost 5 bases, with 9 bases between them. The CDR3 DNA sequence: TGTGCCAGCAGCTTAGGGGGGCAGGACGAGCAGTACGTC. It yields the protein CASSLGGQDEQYV.

The chain couples TRBV6-1 to TRBJ2-1, with D maybe TRBD2 (5 bases). Between the trimmed V and J ends, which lost 1 base and 8 bases, there was a span of 12 bases. This CDR3 contains 14 residues. The V gene's germline CDR1 is MNHNS and CDR2 SASEGT. Here the CDR3 DNA reads TGTGCCAGCAGTGAAGAAGGGAGAGTAGATGAGCAGTTCTTC. Protein product: CASSEEGRVDEQFF.

The rearrangement links TRBV4-1 to TRBJ1-6, with 8 bases identical to TRBD1. The germline CDR1 and CDR2 sequences are MGHRA and YSYEKL. With V trimmed by 0 bases and J by 9 bases, 7 bases remained unmatched. The CDR3 is made up of 16 amino acids. For the CDR3, the DNA is TGCGCCAGCAGCCAAGAGAGGGGACAGGTGGGTTCACCCCTCCACTTT. It specifies CASSQERGQVGSPLHF.

The chain recombines TRBV7-9 with TRBJ2-7, with D possibly being TRBD1 (6 bases). The CDR3 runs to 12 residues. CDR1 SEHNR and CDR2 FQNEAQ come from the germline V gene (reference sequence). Trimming took 3 bases from V and 6 from J, leaving 9 bases between them. The CDR3 coding sequence is TGTGCCAGCAGCTTCCAGGGGCGCGAGCAGTACGTC. As protein: CASSFQGREQYV.

This clone was recorded once. V gene TRBV30 combines with J gene TRBJ1-1, with TRBD1 identical over 11 bases. V trimming: 5 bases; J trimming: 5 bases; junction bases outside the gene matches: 4. The CDR3 is 13 residues long. Germline V gene sequence: CDR1 GTSNPN, CDR2 SVGIG (reference sequence). The CDR3 spells CAWWDRGGTEAFF. The DNA for the CDR3 is TGTGCCTGGTGGGACAGGGGGGGAACTGAAGCTTTCTTT.

The rearrangement uses TRBV30 and TRBJ1-2, with a tentative D call TRBD1 (6 bases). V lost 0 bases, J lost 0 bases, and 17 bases lay in between. The CDR3 has 17 amino acids. The germline CDR1 and CDR2 sequences are GTSNPN and SVGIG (reference sequence). CDR3 in DNA: TGTGCCTGGAGTGTACAGGACAGTTACCCAGCTAACTATGGCTACACCTTC. Translating gives CAWSVQDSYPANYGYTF.

This chain uses TRBV5-1 with TRBJ2-2; 8 bases agree with TRBD2. Looked up from germline, CDR1 is SGHRS and CDR2 is YFSETQ. The CDR3 is made up of 16 amino acids. V trimming: 6 bases; J trimming: 7 bases; junction bases outside the gene matches: 14. In DNA, the CDR3 is TGCGCCAGCACCAAAAACGGGGGGGGCGAAGGCGGGGAGCTGTTTTTT. Translating gives CASTKNGGGEGGELFF.

This chain links TRBV28 with TRBJ1-1, with D unresolved. V shed 4 bases and J shed 0 bases, with 6 bases lying between them. CDR1 and CDR2 (germline): MDHEN, SYDVKM. The CDR3 has 13 amino acids. CDR3 coding DNA: TGTGCCAGCAGTTCCAGTATGAACACTGAAGCTTTCTTT. Translation: CASSSSMNTEAFF.

The J gene is TRBJ2-5, the V gene TRBV4-2, with TRBD2 matching over 9 bases. This CDR3 region has 17 residues. The ends lost 1 base at V and 5 bases at J; junction bases unmatched: 11. Germline CDR1 and CDR2: LGHNA and YNFKEQ. The CDR3 coding sequence is TGTGCCAGCAGCCAAGGGATCAGCGGGGGGTCCCATGAGACCCAGTACTTC. It specifies CASSQGISGGSHETQYF.

This chain joins TRBV18 and TRBJ2-7; 11 bases fit TRBD1. The CDR3 has 16 amino acids. V dropped 0 bases and J dropped 3; count of bases not matched to a gene: 4. Germline CDR1 and CDR2: KGHSH and LQKENI. The CDR3 is CASSPPRGTGGYEQYF. The CDR3 DNA is TGTGCCAGCTCACCACCGAGGGGGACAGGGGGCTACGAGCAGTACTTC.

This clone occurred a few times. The V gene is TRBV7-9, the J gene TRBJ2-7; 7 bases align to TRBD1. CDR3 length: 13 amino acids. The junction had 4 bases not matched to a gene; V was cut back by 6 bases and J by 2 bases. CDR1 and CDR2 from the germline V gene are SEHNR and FQNEAQ (reference sequence). This chain's CDR3 is CASSTTGTYEQYF. The CDR3 nucleotides read TGTGCCAGCAGTACGACAGGGACCTACGAGCAGTACTTC. Together with reference TRBV7-9 and TRBJ2-7, the CDR3 gives the full variable domain: DTGVSQNPRHKITKRGQNVTFRCDPISEHNRLYWYRQTLGQGPEFLTYFQNEAQLEKSRLLSDRFSAERPKGSFSTLEIQRTEQGDSAMYLCASSTTGTYEQYFGPGTRLTVT.